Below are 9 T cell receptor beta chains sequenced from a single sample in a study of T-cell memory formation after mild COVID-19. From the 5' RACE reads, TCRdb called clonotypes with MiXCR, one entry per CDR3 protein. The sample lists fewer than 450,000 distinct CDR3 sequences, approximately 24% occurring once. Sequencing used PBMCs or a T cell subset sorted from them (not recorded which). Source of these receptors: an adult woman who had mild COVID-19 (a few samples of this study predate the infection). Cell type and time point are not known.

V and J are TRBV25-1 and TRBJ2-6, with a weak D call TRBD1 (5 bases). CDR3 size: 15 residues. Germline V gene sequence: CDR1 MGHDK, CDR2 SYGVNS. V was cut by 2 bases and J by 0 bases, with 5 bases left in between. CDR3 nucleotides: TGTGCCAGCAGTGAAAGGGGCTCTGGGGCCAACGTCCTGACTTTC. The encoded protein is CASSERGSGANVLTF.

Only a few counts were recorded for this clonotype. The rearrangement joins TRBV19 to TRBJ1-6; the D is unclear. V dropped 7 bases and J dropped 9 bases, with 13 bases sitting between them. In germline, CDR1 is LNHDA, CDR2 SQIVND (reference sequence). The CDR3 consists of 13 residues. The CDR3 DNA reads TGTGCCAGTAAGACCGGAGGCCGTTCACCCCTCCACTTT. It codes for CASKTGGRSPLHF.

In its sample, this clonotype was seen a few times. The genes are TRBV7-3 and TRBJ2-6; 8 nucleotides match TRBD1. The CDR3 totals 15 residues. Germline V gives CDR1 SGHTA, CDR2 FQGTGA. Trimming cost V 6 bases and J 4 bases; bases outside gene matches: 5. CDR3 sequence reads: CASRPTGAGANVLTF. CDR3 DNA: TGTGCCAGCAGGCCGACAGGGGCCGGGGCCAACGTCCTGACTTTC.

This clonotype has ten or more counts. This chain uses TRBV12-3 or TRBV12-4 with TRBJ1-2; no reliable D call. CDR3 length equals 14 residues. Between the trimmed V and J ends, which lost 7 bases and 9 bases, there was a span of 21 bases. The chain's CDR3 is CASNSRRQAFSYTF. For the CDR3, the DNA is TGTGCCAGCAACTCCCGGCGGCAGGCGTTCAGCTACACCTTC.

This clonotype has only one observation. The CDR3 sequence: CASRALRQQPSTDTQYF. In DNA, the CDR3 is TGTGCCAGCAGGGCTCTCCGACAGCAACCTAGCACAGATACGCAGTATTTT. This chain uses TRBV7-9 with TRBJ2-3, with a weak D call TRBD1 (5 bases). The ends were cut back, 6 bases at V and 0 bases at J, with 19 bases in the middle. CDR3 length equals 17 residues. The V gene's germline CDR1 is SEHNR and CDR2 FQNEAQ (reference sequence).

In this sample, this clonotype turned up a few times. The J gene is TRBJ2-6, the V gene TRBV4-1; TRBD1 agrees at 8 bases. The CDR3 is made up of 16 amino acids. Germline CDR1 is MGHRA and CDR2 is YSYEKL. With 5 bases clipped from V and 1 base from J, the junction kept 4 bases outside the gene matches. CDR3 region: CASSYRTGSGANVLTF. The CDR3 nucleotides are TGCGCCAGCAGCTATCGGACAGGGTCTGGGGCCAACGTCCTGACTTTC.

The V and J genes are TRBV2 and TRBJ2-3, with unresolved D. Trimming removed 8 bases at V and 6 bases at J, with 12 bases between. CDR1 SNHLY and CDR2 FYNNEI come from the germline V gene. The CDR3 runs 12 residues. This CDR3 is CASGSSWDTQYF. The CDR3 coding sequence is TGTGCCAGCGGGTCAAGTTGGGATACGCAGTATTTT.

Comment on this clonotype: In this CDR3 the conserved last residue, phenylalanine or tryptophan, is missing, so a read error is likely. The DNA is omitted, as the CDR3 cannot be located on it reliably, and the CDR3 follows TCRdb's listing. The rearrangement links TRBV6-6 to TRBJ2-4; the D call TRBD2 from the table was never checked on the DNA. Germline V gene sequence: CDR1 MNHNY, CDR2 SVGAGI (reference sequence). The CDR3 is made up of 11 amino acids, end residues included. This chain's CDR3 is CASSHGRGYVL.

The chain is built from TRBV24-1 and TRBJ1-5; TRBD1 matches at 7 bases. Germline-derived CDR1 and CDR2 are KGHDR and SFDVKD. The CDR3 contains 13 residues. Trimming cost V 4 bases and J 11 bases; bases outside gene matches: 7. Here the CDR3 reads CATSDSRGPAQHF. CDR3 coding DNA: TGTGCCACCAGTGACTCGAGGGGGCCGGCCCAGCATTTT.